This T cell receptor beta chain is from a study of blood T cell repertoires in COVID-19. Looking at the study overall: From the United States, Italy and Spain came samples of acute and convalescent COVID-19.

The germline gives CDR1 SGHRS, CDR2 YFSETQ. CDR3 length: 15 amino acids. Trimming cost V 5 bases and J 2 bases, with 13 bases left between them. The data were produced by immunoSEQ multiplex PCR, yet TCRdb's version contains in-frame clones alone and is incomplete. Of about 220,000 clones listed, 75% to 90% were seen once; the top ten hold 5.1%. This receptor was identified in a human donor in a cohort sampled during active COVID-19. V and J are TRBV5-1 and TRBJ2-2, with TRBD1 as a possible D gene (6 bases). Material: peripheral blood. In nucleotides, the CDR3 is TGCGCCAGCAGTCTTACAGGGACCAACACCGGGGAGCTGTTTTTT. Encoded protein: CASSLTGTNTGELFF.